The 21 T cell receptor beta chains reported below all come from one sample, sequenced in a study of blood T cell repertoires in COVID-19. Clones were sequenced by immunoSEQ multiplex PCR, and TCRdb holds only the in-frame ones, with some missing. The sample has 250,000 to 400,000 clones, more than 70% seen once. The material sequenced was peripheral blood. These receptors all stem from a woman in her 30s with COVID-19, enrolled during active disease.

The sample holds a few counts of this clone. This chain links TRBV28 with TRBJ2-5, with D perhaps matching TRBD1 (6 bases). CDR3 length: 13 amino acids. Germline-derived CDR1 and CDR2 are MDHEN and SYDVKM. V shed 7 bases and J shed 1 base, with 10 bases lying between them. The CDR3 sequence is CASTQGTQETQYF. CDR3 bases: TGTGCCAGCACACAGGGAACCCAAGAGACCCAGTACTTC.

The V and J genes are TRBV7-3 and TRBJ2-7, with 7 nucleotides matching TRBD1. With V trimmed by 2 bases and J by 4 bases, 8 bases remained unmatched. The CDR3 covers 15 residues. Germline CDR1 reads SGHTA; CDR2 reads FQGTGA. CDR3 sequence (DNA): TGTGCCAGCAGCTTACGTGGGACAGAGCTTTACGAGCAGTACTTC. It is translated as CASSLRGTELYEQYF.

This chain uses TRBV7-3 with TRBJ2-1, with 14 bases lining up with TRBD2. Germline CDR1 is SGHTA and CDR2 is FQGTGA. This CDR3 has 16 amino acids. The ends lost 1 base at V and 8 bases at J; junction bases unmatched: 4. CDR3 in DNA: TGTGCCAGCAGCTTAAGGGGGACTAGCGGGGGTCATGAGCAGTTCTTC. Protein sequence: CASSLRGTSGGHEQFF.

The chain joins TRBV12-3 or TRBV12-4 to TRBJ1-2, with D perhaps TRBD1 (6 bases). The CDR3 runs 13 residues. V was pared by 1 base and J by 6 bases, with 9 bases between. The CDR3 nucleotides are TGTGCCAGCAGTTTAGTGCAGGGGAATGGCTACACCTTC. It is translated as CASSLVQGNGYTF.

The chain uses TRBV2 and TRBJ1-1; D not resolved. Germline assignment: CDR1 SNHLY and CDR2 FYNNEI. The length of the CDR3 is 13 residues. V was shortened by 3 bases and J by 6 bases, with 11 bases between the two germline ends. Written as DNA, the CDR3 is TGTGCCAGCAGTGAGGCCCCTGGCCCTGAAGCTTTCTTT. The encoded protein is CASSEAPGPEAFF.

J is TRBJ2-2 and V is TRBV7-8, with D possibly matching TRBD1 (5 bases). V was pared by 1 base and J by 6 bases, with 12 bases between. The CDR3 is 15 amino acids. CDR1 and CDR2 from the germline V gene are SGHVS and FQNEAQ. CDR3 loop: CASSLDGRVAGELFF. The CDR3 coding sequence is TGTGCCAGCAGCTTAGATGGCAGGGTGGCCGGGGAGCTGTTTTTT.

V and J are TRBV6-2 or TRBV6-3 and TRBJ2-2; 10 positions agree with TRBD1. Germline trimming cut 5 bases from V and 6 bases from J; bases unmatched to any gene: 6. The CDR3 extends over 15 amino acids. Germline assignment: CDR1 MNHEY and CDR2 SVGEGT. CDR3 sequence (DNA): TGTGCCAGCAGTCCGGGACAGGGGAGTGCCGGGGAGCTGTTTTTT. The encoded protein is CASSPGQGSAGELFF.

V is TRBV7-9 and J is TRBJ2-2; D might be TRBD2 (7 bases). Germline CDR1 reads SEHNR; CDR2 reads FQNEAQ (reference sequence). The CDR3 length is 18 residues. Trimming shortened V by 4 bases and J by 2 bases, and 20 bases separated the two germline ends. CDR3 protein: CASSSPLGGGFNTGELFF. The CDR3 DNA reads as TGTGCCAGCAGCTCGCCCCTGGGGGGGGGCTTTAACACCGGGGAGCTGTTTTTT.

This rearrangement joins TRBV6-5 to TRBJ1-1; 8 positions agree with TRBD1. J was trimmed by 7 bases and V by 6 bases; bases with no gene match: 4. The CDR3 contains 12 residues. The germline V gene has CDR1 MNHEY and CDR2 SVGAGI. The CDR3 region is CASSQGAGEAFF. As DNA, the CDR3 is TGTGCCAGCAGCCAGGGGGCTGGTGAAGCTTTCTTT.

V is TRBV3-1 (or the pseudogene TRBV3-2) and J is TRBJ1-6; D gene unclear. The ends were cut back, 0 bases at V and 0 bases at J, with 9 bases in the middle. The V gene's germline CDR1 is LGHDT and CDR2 YNNKEL (reference sequence). The CDR3 loop spans 17 amino acids. CDR3 DNA: TGTGCCAGCAGCCAAGATCTCCGGAGCTCCTATAATTCACCCCTCCACTTT. Translated: CASSQDLRSSYNSPLHF.

This chain joins TRBV2 and TRBJ1-2, with a tentative D call TRBD1 (6 bases). The CDR3 runs to 12 residues. Germline V lookup: CDR1 SNHLY, CDR2 FYNNEI. V lost 10 bases to trimming and J lost 4 bases, with 13 bases between them. The CDR3 loop is CATWTVAYGYTF. As DNA, the CDR3 is TGTGCCACGTGGACAGTTGCCTATGGCTACACCTTC.

The CDR3 bases are TGTGCCAGTAGTATCCGGGGATCCTGGACCCCCTTCAACTATGGCTACACCTTC. Translation gives CASSIRGSWTPFNYGYTF. This chain links TRBV19 with TRBJ1-2, with unresolved D. This CDR3 contains 18 residues. Germline CDR1 LNHDA, CDR2 SQIVND (reference sequence). V dropped 3 bases and J dropped 2 bases, with 22 bases sitting between them. Looking up the rest from reference TRBV19 and TRBJ1-2 gives the full variable domain: DGGITQSPKYLFRKEGQNVTLSCEQNLNHDAMYWYRQDPGQGLRLIYYSQIVNDFQKGDIAEGYSVSREKKESFPLTVTSAQKNPTAFYLCASSIRGSWTPFNYGYTFGSGTRLTVV.

This clone is a singleton in its sample. The gene calls are TRBV9 and TRBJ1-2; 8 bases map to TRBD1. V was pared by 4 bases and J by 3 bases, with 5 bases of the junction left unmatched. CDR1 is SGDLS, CDR2 YYNGEE, per germline. The CDR3 has 14 residues. The CDR3 nucleotides read TGTGCCAGCAGCCCCGACAGGGGTGACTATGGCTACACCTTC. Translation gives CASSPDRGDYGYTF. Full variable domain (rest looked up from reference TRBV9 and TRBJ1-2): DSGVTQTPKHLITATGQRVTLRCSPRSGDLSVYWYQQSLDQGLQFLIQYYNGEERAKGNILERFSAQQFPDLHSELNLSSLELGDSALYFCASSPDRGDYGYTFGSGTRLTVV.

The genes are TRBV2 and TRBJ1-1; 8 nucleotides match TRBD1. This CDR3 spans 18 amino acids. Unmatched junction bases numbered 18, after V lost 4 bases and J lost 5 bases. Germline-derived CDR1 and CDR2 are SNHLY and FYNNEI. CDR3 loop: CASSGFYPGQGVGTEAFF. The CDR3 region has the DNA TGTGCCAGCAGTGGATTCTACCCCGGACAGGGAGTAGGGACTGAAGCTTTCTTT.

This chain joins TRBV7-9 and TRBJ2-2; 10 bases match TRBD2. CDR1 is SEHNR and CDR2 is FQNEAQ in the germline V gene (reference sequence). CDR3 length: 16 residues. V shed 5 bases and J 2 bases; nucleotides not matched to a gene: 5. DNA of the CDR3: TGTGCCAGCAGCGCCAGCGGGGGGGCCAACACCGGGGAGCTGTTTTTT. Protein: CASSASGGANTGELFF.

This chain joins TRBV27 and TRBJ1-6; 9 positions match TRBD1. Trimming at V came to 6 bases and at J to 6 bases, leaving 9 bases not matched to a gene. Germline V gene data show CDR1 as MNHEY and CDR2 as SMNVEV (reference sequence). The CDR3 loop spans 16 amino acids. CDR3 protein: CASRDLTQGANSPLHF. Here the CDR3 DNA reads TGTGCCAGCAGGGACTTAACACAGGGGGCTAATTCACCCCTCCACTTT.

The genes are TRBV7-9 and TRBJ2-3; 7 nucleotides line up with TRBD1. The CDR3 is made up of 17 amino acids. V was pared by 5 bases and J by 3 bases, with 14 bases of the junction left unmatched. In germline, CDR1 is SEHNR, CDR2 FQNEAQ (reference sequence). The CDR3 sequence: CASSRTPATGRTDTQYF. The CDR3 nucleotides are TGTGCCAGCAGCCGAACCCCCGCGACAGGGCGTACAGATACGCAGTATTTT. The whole variable domain, remainder taken from reference TRBV7-9 and TRBJ2-3, is DTGVSQNPRHKITKRGQNVTFRCDPISEHNRLYWYRQTLGQGPEFLTYFQNEAQLEKSRLLSDRFSAERPKGSFSTLEIQRTEQGDSAMYLCASSRTPATGRTDTQYFGPGTRLTVL.

V and J are TRBV6-2 or TRBV6-3 and TRBJ1-2; D is perhaps TRBD1 (6 bases). The germline V gene encodes CDR1 MNHEY and CDR2 SVGEGT. The CDR3 extends over 15 amino acids. V gave up 0 bases and J gave up 6 bases, with 14 bases separating them. The CDR3 region has the DNA TGTGCCAGCAGTTACTCGGGGGCAGGAAAGAATGGCTACACCTTC. Encoded protein: CASSYSGAGKNGYTF.

This clone was observed a handful of times. The chain employs TRBV6-6 and TRBJ2-3; D perhaps matches TRBD1 (6 bases). There are 13 residues in the CDR3. Looked up from germline, CDR1 is MNHNY and CDR2 is SVGAGI (reference sequence). The germline V and J ends were trimmed by 7 bases and 6 bases, with 14 bases remaining between them. The CDR3 nucleotides read TGTGCCAGCACCGAGACAGGTCGCGATACGCAGTATTTT. The encoded protein is CASTETGRDTQYF.

This clone was counted between two and nine times. V gene TRBV7-9 combines with J gene TRBJ2-7; tentatively, D is TRBD2 (6 bases). Per germline, CDR1 SEHNR and CDR2 FQNEAQ (reference sequence). V shed 1 base and J shed 0 bases, with 10 bases lying between them. The CDR3 sequence is 15 residues long. The CDR3 here is CASSLVVGGSYEQYF. CDR3 nucleotides: TGTGCCAGCAGCTTAGTTGTGGGGGGCTCCTACGAGCAGTACTTC.

The gene calls are TRBV7-9 and TRBJ1-1; D is possibly TRBD1 (5 bases). V lost 3 bases and J lost 1, with 9 bases in between. The CDR3 is 14 residues long. Germline-derived CDR1 and CDR2 are SEHNR and FQNEAQ (reference sequence). The DNA of the CDR3 is TGTGCCAGCAGCTTTTCGACAGAGAACACTGAAGCTTTCTTT. It specifies CASSFSTENTEAFF.